This is a list of T cell receptor beta chains from one sample in a study of Tregs in tolerant kidney transplant recipients. Clones were sequenced by immunoSEQ multiplex PCR, and TCRdb holds only the in-frame ones, with some missing. Of about 46,000 clones listed, 75% to 95% are singletons. The sample consisted of Tregs from blood. The receptors derive from a human donor in good health. Each CDR3 is given with its conserved first and last residue. Each record gives: D gene, clone size, V gene, J gene, CDR3 protein, CDR3 DNA. D genes are given only for firm matches. Clone size is given for some rows only: seen once, a few or many times, or a class if the clone is expanded.

D: TRBD2; size: .; V: TRBV5-4; J: TRBJ2-3; CDR3: CASSRGLASSTDTQYF; DNA: TGTGCCAGCAGCAGGGGACTAGCCTCTAGCACAGATACGCAGTATTTT
D: TRBD1; size: .; V: TRBV19; J: TRBJ2-7; CDR3: CASSIGTGVSYEQYF; DNA: TGTGCCAGTAGTATAGGGACAGGGGTCTCCTACGAGCAGTACTTC
D: .; size: .; V: TRBV30; J: TRBJ1-4; CDR3: CAWSVGSRGAFF; DNA: TGTGCCTGGAGTGTAGGCAGCCGAGGGGCGTTTTTT
D: .; size: once; V: TRBV5-1; J: TRBJ1-2; CDR3: CASSLYSGYTF; DNA: TGCGCCAGCAGCTTGTACTCTGGCTACACCTTC
D: TRBD2; size: .; V: TRBV11-2; J: TRBJ2-1; CDR3: CASSLSGSHNEQFF; DNA: TGTGCCAGCAGCTTGAGCGGGAGTCACAATGAGCAGTTCTTC
D: .; size: .; V: TRBV18; J: TRBJ2-7; CDR3: CASSPSTSYEQYF; DNA: TGTGCCAGCTCACCGTCGACAAGCTACGAGCAGTACTTC
D: .; size: few; V: TRBV18; J: TRBJ2-7; CDR3: CASSPQAVTYEQYF; DNA: TGTGCCAGCTCACCACAGGCGGTTACCTACGAGCAGTACTTC
D: .; size: .; V: TRBV2; J: TRBJ2-6; CDR3: CASRFEWVGAGANVLTF; DNA: TGTGCCAGCAGGTTCGAGTGGGTGGGGGCTGGGGCCAACGTCCTGACTTTC
D: TRBD2; size: .; V: TRBV5-1; J: TRBJ2-2; CDR3: CASSLLAGGPSGELFF; DNA: TGCGCCAGCAGCTTGCTAGCGGGAGGGCCATCCGGGGAGCTGTTTTTT
D: .; size: .; V: TRBV10-1; J: TRBJ2-3; CDR3: CASSESTITVSTDTQYF; DNA: TGCGCCAGCAGTGAGTCGACGATCACTGTTAGCACAGATACGCAGTATTTT
D: .; size: .; V: TRBV7-6; J: TRBJ1-5; CDR3: CASSSLQPQHF; DNA: TGTGCCAGCAGCTCATTACAGCCCCAGCATTTT
D: .; size: .; V: TRBV9; J: TRBJ2-5; CDR3: CASSAGVLQETQYF; DNA: TGTGCCAGCAGCGCAGGGGTCCTCCAAGAGACCCAGTACTTC
D: .; size: .; V: TRBV6-5; J: TRBJ1-2; CDR3: CASSYQDPTYYGYTF; DNA: TGTGCCAGCAGTTACCAGGACCCAACCTACTATGGCTACACCTTC
D: TRBD1; size: .; V: TRBV2; J: TRBJ1-2; CDR3: CASSRQGGGYTF; DNA: TGTGCCAGCAGCCGACAGGGAGGCGGCTACACCTTC
D: TRBD2; size: .; V: TRBV7-9; J: TRBJ2-7; CDR3: CASSLVVAGTYEQYF; DNA: TGTGCCAGCAGCTTAGTGGTAGCGGGAACTTACGAGCAGTACTTC
D: .; size: .; V: TRBV7-9; J: TRBJ1-1; CDR3: CASRKTQGNTEAFF; DNA: TGTGCCAGCAGGAAGACACAGGGGAACACTGAAGCTTTCTTT
D: .; size: .; V: TRBV10-2; J: TRBJ1-2; CDR3: CASSTGRVLYGYTF; DNA: TGCGCCAGCAGTACCGGTCGGGTTTTATATGGCTACACCTTC